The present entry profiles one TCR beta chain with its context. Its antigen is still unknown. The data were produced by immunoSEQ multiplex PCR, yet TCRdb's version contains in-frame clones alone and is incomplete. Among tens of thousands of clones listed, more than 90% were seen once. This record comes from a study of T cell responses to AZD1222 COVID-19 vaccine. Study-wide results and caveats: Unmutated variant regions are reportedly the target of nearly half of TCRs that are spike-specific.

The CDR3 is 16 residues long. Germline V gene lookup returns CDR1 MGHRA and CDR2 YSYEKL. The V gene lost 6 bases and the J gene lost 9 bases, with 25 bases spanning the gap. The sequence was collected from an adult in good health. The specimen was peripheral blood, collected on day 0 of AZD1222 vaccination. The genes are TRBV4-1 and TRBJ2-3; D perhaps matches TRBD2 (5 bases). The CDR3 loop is CASSDSGLPRRPTQYF. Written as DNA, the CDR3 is TGCGCCAGCAGTGACTCTGGACTCCCACGACGTCCAACGCAGTATTTT.